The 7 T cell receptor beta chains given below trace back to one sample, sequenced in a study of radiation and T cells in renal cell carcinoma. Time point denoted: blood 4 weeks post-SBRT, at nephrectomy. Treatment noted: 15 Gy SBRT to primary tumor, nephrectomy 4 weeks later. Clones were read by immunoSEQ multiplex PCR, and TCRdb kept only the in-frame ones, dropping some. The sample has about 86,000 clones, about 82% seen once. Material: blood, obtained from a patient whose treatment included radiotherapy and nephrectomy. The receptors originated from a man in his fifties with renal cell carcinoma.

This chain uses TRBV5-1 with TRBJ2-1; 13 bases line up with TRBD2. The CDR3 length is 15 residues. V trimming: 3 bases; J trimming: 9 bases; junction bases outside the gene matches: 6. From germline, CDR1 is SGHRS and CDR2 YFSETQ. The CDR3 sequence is CASSWGTSGIGEQFF. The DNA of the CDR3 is TGCGCCAGCAGCTGGGGGACTAGCGGGATAGGTGAGCAGTTCTTC.

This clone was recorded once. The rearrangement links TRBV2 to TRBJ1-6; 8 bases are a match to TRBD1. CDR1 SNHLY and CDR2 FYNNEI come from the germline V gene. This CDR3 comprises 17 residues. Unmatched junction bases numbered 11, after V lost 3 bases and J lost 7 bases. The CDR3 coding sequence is TGTGCCAGCAGTGACCCGACTCAGGGGGCGGGGAATTCACCCCTCCACTTT. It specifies CASSDPTQGAGNSPLHF.

The CDR3: CASRANHGEGNEQYF. The CDR3 bases are TGTGCCAGCAGAGCCAATCACGGGGAGGGTAACGAGCAGTACTTC. The chain couples TRBV6-1 to TRBJ2-7; 7 bases map to TRBD2. Germline V lookup: CDR1 MNHNS, CDR2 SASEGT. The CDR3 runs to 15 residues. Germline trimming cut 6 bases from V and 5 bases from J; bases unmatched to any gene: 13.

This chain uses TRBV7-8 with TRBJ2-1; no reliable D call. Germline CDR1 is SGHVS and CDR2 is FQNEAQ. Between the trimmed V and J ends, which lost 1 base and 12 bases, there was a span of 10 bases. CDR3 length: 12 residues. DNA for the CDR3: TGTGCCAGCAGCTTAGGTAGGCAAGCGCAGTTCTTC. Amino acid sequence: CASSLGRQAQFF.

The CDR3 spells CASCPDSQCYEQYF. DNA for the CDR3: TGTGCCAGCTGTCCGGACAGTCAATGCTACGAGCAGTACTTC. V is TRBV28 and J is TRBJ2-7; TRBD1 is a possible D gene (6 bases). The CDR3 is 14 residues long. Germline V gene data show CDR1 as MDHEN and CDR2 as SYDVKM. The V gene lost 8 bases and the J gene lost 3 bases, with 17 bases spanning the gap.

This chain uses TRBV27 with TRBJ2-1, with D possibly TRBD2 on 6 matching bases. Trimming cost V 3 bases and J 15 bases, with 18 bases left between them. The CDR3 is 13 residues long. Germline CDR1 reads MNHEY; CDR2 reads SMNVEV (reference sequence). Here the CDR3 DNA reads TGTGCCAGCAGTTTCTCGGGGGTCCCTTCCCCGTTCTTC. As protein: CASSFSGVPSPFF.

The CDR3 protein is CASRPRNRNQPQHF. CDR3 nucleotides: TGTGCCAGCAGACCGCGGAACAGGAATCAGCCCCAGCATTTT. The chain couples TRBV28 to TRBJ1-5; a possible D gene is TRBD1 (5 bases). V gave up 6 bases and J gave up 4 bases, with 13 bases separating them. The CDR3 is 14 amino acids. Germline CDR1 is MDHEN and CDR2 is SYDVKM. Looking up the rest from reference TRBV28 and TRBJ1-5 gives the full variable domain: DVKVTQSSRYLVKRTGEKVFLECVQDMDHENMFWYRQDPGLGLRLIYFSYDVKMKEKGDIPEGYSVSREKKERFSLILESASTNQTSMYLCASRPRNRNQPQHFGDGTRLSIL.